A selection of T cell receptor beta chains follows, all from one sample in a study of cytotoxic CD8 clonotypes in ibrutinib-treated CLL. Generated by immunoSEQ multiplex PCR, the TCRdb table keeps only in-frame clones and is missing some. The sample contains 250,000 to 350,000 clones, roughly three quarters of which appear only once. The sequencing here drew on PBMCs, taken at disease progression, from a patient treated with ibrutinib. The origin of the receptors is a human donor with chronic lymphocytic leukemia. Each CDR3 is given with its conserved first and last residue. The D gene is left open where the match is weak. Size is stated for part of the rows, as once, few or many counts, or as a class when the clone is expanded.

V gene	J gene	D gene	CDR3 length	clone size	CDR3 protein	CDR3 DNA
TRBV29-1	TRBJ1-2	-	11	few	CSEQRYYGYTF	TGCAGCGAACAAAGGTACTATGGCTACACCTTC
TRBV15	TRBJ2-7	TRBD2	17	once	CATSRDGRLAGPYEQYF	TGTGCCACCAGCAGAGATGGAAGACTAGCGGGTCCCTACGAGCAGTACTTC
TRBV27	TRBJ2-1	TRBD2	14	-	CASRTSGSYNEQFF	TGTGCCAGCAGGACTAGCGGGAGCTACAATGAGCAGTTCTTC
TRBV5-4	TRBJ2-7	-	15	-	CASSTADRTSYEQYF	TGTGCCAGCAGTACAGCGGATCGGACCTCCTACGAGCAGTACTTC
TRBV15	TRBJ2-1	-	15	-	CATSRDDSPYNEQFF	TGTGCCACCAGCAGAGACGACAGTCCCTACAATGAGCAGTTCTTC
TRBV5-1	TRBJ1-6	-	15	few	CASSSAAGAGSPLHF	TGCGCCAGCAGCTCAGCTGCGGGGGCAGGATCACCCCTCCACTTT
TRBV29-1	TRBJ2-2	TRBD2	15	few	CSVSSGRASTGELFF	TGCAGCGTTTCTAGCGGGAGGGCCTCCACCGGGGAGCTGTTTTTT
TRBV5-1	TRBJ1-5	TRBD1	15	few	CASSMVDRGGQPQHF	TGCGCCAGCAGCATGGTAGACAGGGGTGGTCAGCCCCAGCATTTT
TRBV6-5	TRBJ2-3	-	15	-	CASSYQAAPTDTQYF	TGTGCCAGCAGTTACCAAGCGGCACCCACAGATACGCAGTATTTT
TRBV7-9	TRBJ2-5	TRBD2	16	-	CASSSTSGRDAETQYF	TGTGCCAGCAGCTCCACCAGCGGGAGGGACGCAGAGACCCAGTACTTC
TRBV4-1	TRBJ2-7	-	15	few	CASSRGTSPPYEQYF	TGCGCCAGCAGCCGGGGGACCAGTCCCCCCTACGAGCAGTACTTC
TRBV4-1	TRBJ1-1	TRBD1	14	-	CASSQDRGSSEAFF	TGCGCCAGCAGCCAGGACAGGGGAAGTTCTGAAGCTTTCTTT
TRBV28	TRBJ2-5	TRBD2	15	-	CASSFSGGAGETQYF	TGTGCCAGCAGTTTCAGCGGGGGCGCGGGGGAGACCCAGTACTTC
TRBV5-1	TRBJ2-1	-	15	many	CASSLEGSPYNEQFF	TGCGCCAGCAGCTTGGAGGGGTCCCCGTACAATGAGCAGTTCTTC
TRBV7-8	TRBJ1-2	-	15	-	CASGRGGGDNYGYTF	TGTGCCAGCGGAAGAGGGGGAGGCGATAACTATGGCTACACCTTC
TRBV7-6	TRBJ2-1	TRBD2	14	-	CASSGSGGVNEQFF	TGTGCCAGCAGCGGTAGCGGGGGGGTGAATGAGCAGTTCTTC
TRBV7-9	TRBJ2-7	TRBD2	15	-	CASSRGLVLYYEQYF	TGTGCCAGCAGCCGCGGACTAGTGCTCTACTACGAGCAGTACTTC
TRBV5-1	TRBJ2-7	-	14	once	CASSLGRGGWEQYF	TGCGCCAGCAGCTTGGGCAGGGGTGGATGGGAGCAGTACTTC
TRBV7-2	TRBJ2-4	-	13	few	CASSYLPGSVLYF	TGTGCCAGCAGCTACCTACCAGGGTCGGTGTTGTACTTC
TRBV25-1	TRBJ2-7	-	15	-	CAVEAWNKGSYEQYF	TGTGCCGTAGAAGCGTGGAATAAAGGGAGCTACGAGCAGTACTTC
TRBV27	TRBJ2-7	TRBD1	18	-	CASSFVGQGQVGGYEQYF	TGTGCCAGCAGTTTCGTAGGACAGGGTCAGGTCGGGGGCTACGAGCAGTACTTC
TRBV13	TRBJ2-5	TRBD2	18	few	CASSLQGTSGRAEPTQYF	TGTGCCAGCAGCCTCCAAGGGACTAGCGGGAGGGCCGAGCCGACCCAGTACTTC
TRBV18	TRBJ1-3	-	17	-	CASSIGHTALSGNTIYF	TGTGCCAGCTCGATCGGTCACACGGCCCTCTCTGGAAACACCATATATTTT
TRBV4-1	TRBJ2-1	TRBD2	21	-	CASSQSPLGLAGPPTYNEQFF	TGCGCCAGCAGCCAAAGCCCCCTGGGACTAGCGGGACCTCCCACCTACAATGAGCAGTTCTTC
TRBV5-6	TRBJ2-7	-	13	-	CASSLRGEYEQYF	TGTGCCAGCAGCTTGAGGGGGGAGTACGAGCAGTACTTC
TRBV5-8	TRBJ2-1	TRBD1	16	-	CASSPRTGRTYNEQFF	TGTGCCAGCAGCCCTCGGACAGGGAGAACCTACAATGAGCAGTTCTTC
TRBV11-2	TRBJ2-1	-	15	-	CASSFRAESYNEQFF	TGTGCCAGCAGCTTCCGGGCGGAGTCCTACAATGAGCAGTTCTTC
TRBV28	TRBJ2-7	TRBD1	14	-	CASSSGGAAYEQYF	TGTGCCAGCAGTTCAGGGGGTGCAGCCTACGAGCAGTACTTC
TRBV5-1	TRBJ2-1	-	12	-	CASSKGFDEQFF	TGCGCCAGCAGCAAGGGGTTCGATGAGCAGTTCTTC
TRBV4-2	TRBJ1-1	-	15	-	CASSREPLSNTEAFF	TGTGCCAGCAGCCGGGAGCCGCTCTCGAACACTGAAGCTTTCTTT
TRBV27	TRBJ2-2	-	15	-	CASSRIDSNTGELFF	TGTGCCAGCAGTCGAATCGACTCGAACACCGGGGAGCTGTTTTTT
TRBV6-5	TRBJ2-7	TRBD2	16	-	CASSYTPSGSSYEQYF	TGTGCCAGCAGTTACACTCCTAGCGGGAGCTCCTACGAGCAGTACTTC
TRBV9	TRBJ1-6	-	15	few	CASSADTHSNSPLHF	TGTGCCAGCAGCGCGGACACCCACTCGAATTCACCCCTCCACTTT
TRBV5-6	TRBJ2-3	-	13	-	CASSVERTDTQYF	TGTGCCAGCAGCGTGGAGCGGACAGATACGCAGTATTTT
TRBV7-2	TRBJ1-3	-	15	-	CATRKQGNSGNTIYF	TGTGCCACCAGGAAACAGGGAAACTCTGGAAACACCATATATTTT
TRBV2	TRBJ1-6	-	19	-	CASSIDRTSLSSYNSPLHF	TGTGCCAGCAGTATTGACAGAACCAGCTTAAGCTCCTATAATTCACCCCTCCACTTT
TRBV7-8	TRBJ2-5	TRBD2	14	-	CASSSRDYQETQYF	TGTGCCAGCAGCTCGAGGGACTATCAAGAGACCCAGTACTTC
TRBV20-1	TRBJ2-7	-	11	-	CSSGRLYEQYF	TGCAGTAGTGGGCGCCTCTACGAGCAGTACTTC
TRBV29-1	TRBJ1-4	-	11	-	CSAVGREKLFF	TGCAGCGCGGTGGGAAGAGAAAAACTGTTTTTT
TRBV6-5	TRBJ2-1	TRBD2	15	-	CASSSGSYLNNEQFF	TGTGCCAGCAGTAGCGGGAGTTACCTCAACAATGAGCAGTTCTTC
TRBV6-5	TRBJ1-2	-	14	-	CASGWLGFESGYTF	TGTGCCAGCGGCTGGTTGGGCTTTGAAAGTGGCTACACCTTC
TRBV10-1	TRBJ1-1	-	13	-	CASRVNRNTEAFF	TGCGCCAGCAGAGTAAATAGGAACACTGAAGCTTTCTTT
TRBV9	TRBJ1-1	-	16	-	CASSVVGREGRTEAFF	TGTGCCAGCAGCGTAGTGGGCAGAGAGGGCAGGACTGAAGCTTTCTTT
TRBV6-5	TRBJ1-1	TRBD1	15	-	CASSYSRQGGTEAFF	TGTGCCAGCAGTTACTCTCGACAGGGGGGCACTGAAGCTTTCTTT
TRBV15	TRBJ2-3	TRBD2	16	-	CATSPMLAGNTDTQYF	TGTGCCACCAGCCCGATGCTAGCGGGAAACACAGATACGCAGTATTTT
TRBV7-3	TRBJ1-2	-	15	few	CASSPFPGNNYGYTF	TGTGCCAGCAGTCCCTTCCCTGGCAATAACTATGGCTACACCTTC
TRBV10-3	TRBJ2-7	-	12	-	CAIAGAPYEQYF	TGTGCCATCGCCGGGGCGCCCTACGAGCAGTACTTC